This T cell receptor beta chain was identified in a study of regulatory T cells in long-lasting Graves disease. The TCR beta library used iRepertoire HTBI primers with Arm-PCR amplification of CDR3. Authors' processing steps: From all samples, identification returned approximately 13 TRBJ and about 63 TRBV segments. TCRdb analysed the multiplex PCR reads with MiXCR anew, one entry per CDR3 protein. For this entry, the V and J calls and clone size follow TCRdb and not the study's own pipeline. The data contain under 300,000 distinct CDR3 sequences, around 19% of them seen just once; the ten biggest clones take up around 21%. With respect to this clonotype: Its antigen remains unknown.

V trimming: 5 bases; J trimming: 3 bases; junction bases outside the gene matches: 16. The CDR3 is made up of 17 amino acids. CDR1 is SGHRS, CDR2 YFSETQ, per germline. Study-level points and caveats: Less diverse TCR repertoires were seen in persistent Graves' patients than in newly diagnosed ones. The study found persistent patients shared more public clonotypes (around 2,500) than new patients (approximately 870). It was in persistent disease that TRBV28, TRBJ1-2 and TRBJ2-5 were favored.

As for time point: newly diagnosed GD, antithyroid drugs for less than 3 months. Following extraction of RNA from PBMCs, that RNA was used to make the TCR library. This TCR derives from a female donor with Graves disease. Source: peripheral blood mononuclear cells (PBMCs), taken at new diagnosis, from a patient treated with antithyroid drugs. This sequence joins TRBV5-1 and TRBJ2-7; TRBD2 matches 8 bases. The CDR3 region is CASSFGGGKKGFYEQYF. For the CDR3, the DNA is TGCGCCAGCAGTTTCGGCGGGGGGAAGAAAGGTTTCTACGAGCAGTACTTC. The full variable domain, in which reference TRBV5-1 and TRBJ2-7 provide the parts outside the CDR3, is KAGVTQTPRYLIKTRGQQVTLSCSPISGHRSVSWYQQTPGQGLQFLFEYFSETQRNKGNFPGRFSGRQFSNSRSEMNVSTLELGDSALYLCASSFGGGKKGFYEQYFGPGTRLTVT.